The present TCR beta chain was sequenced within a study of blood T cell repertoires in COVID-19. Study-wide background: Sites in the United States, Italy and Spain provided acute and convalescent COVID-19 samples. PBMCs, B-cell-depleted T cells, or T cells were the source of the cDNA or gDNA that made up the material.

This clone was counted once. In germline, CDR1 is LGHDT, CDR2 YNNKEL (reference sequence). This CDR3 comprises 13 residues. Trimming removed 1 base at V and 5 bases at J, with 8 bases between. Assay: immunoSEQ multiplex PCR; the TCRdb copy retains only in-frame clones and omits some. The sample consists of fewer than 350,000 clones, 70% to 90% of them appearing once. The chain combines TRBV3-1 (or the pseudogene TRBV3-2) with TRBJ1-2; a weak D match, TRBD1 (5 bases). The sequenced sample consisted of peripheral blood. The sequence derives from a man between 18 and 35 years old with active or convalescent COVID-19. The DNA for the CDR3 is TGTGCCAGCAGCCAAGCCAGGGTGTATGGCTACACCTTC. It codes for CASSQARVYGYTF.